This record concerns one TCR beta chain sequence. The data are from a study of blood T cell repertoires in COVID-19. On the study more broadly: In each case, the material was cDNA or gDNA derived from T cells, B-cell-depleted T cells, or PBMCs.

This table comes from immunoSEQ multiplex PCR, and its TCRdb copy is limited to in-frame clones, with some not included. This repertoire shows approximately 200,000 clones, approximately 80% found once; its top ten account for over 9.5%. This TCR was sampled from a woman of 80 years or more with COVID-19, enrolled during active disease. The sequencing input was peripheral blood.

The CDR3 nucleotides read TGTGCCAGCACCGGGGAGGGGGCTGAAGCTTTCTTT. Translated: CASTGEGAEAFF. This sequence joins TRBV7-8 and TRBJ1-1; possibly TRBD1 for D (6 bases). Trimming removed 7 bases at V and 6 bases at J, with 12 bases between. The CDR3 length is 12 residues. Germline lookup yields CDR1 SGHVS and CDR2 FQNEAQ.